The 23 T cell receptor beta chains presented below share a single source sample, sequenced in a study of sequential checkpoint blockade in melanoma. The treatment was: randomized to nivolumab then ipilimumab (arm A) or the reverse (arm B). Clones were sequenced by immunoSEQ multiplex PCR, and TCRdb holds only the in-frame ones, with some missing. The table lists some 6,900 clones, more than 75% of them singletons. Sequencing was performed on CD8+ T cells sorted from blood (inferred from file names), taken from a patient given nivolumab and ipilimumab in sequence. The receptors stem from a human donor with melanoma.

By proportion, this clone is large. The chain has TRBV2 and TRBJ2-1, with 12 bases aligning to TRBD2. The CDR3 totals 14 residues. The germline V gene encodes CDR1 SNHLY and CDR2 FYNNEI. The trim removed 6 bases at V and 9 bases at J, leaving 6 bases unmatched. The CDR3 region is CASRTSGRIGEQFF. The CDR3 DNA follows: TGTGCCAGCAGGACTAGCGGGAGAATCGGTGAGCAGTTCTTC.

The chain couples TRBV7-3 to TRBJ2-3, with D uncertain. CDR3 length: 14 residues. The V and J ends lost 5 bases and 3 bases respectively, with 12 bases between them. The germline gives CDR1 SGHTA, CDR2 FQGTGA. DNA of the CDR3: TGTGCCAGCAGCCCACCCACCGAGACAGATACGCAGTATTTT. This codes for CASSPPTETDTQYF. Based on the CDR3 plus reference TRBV7-3 and TRBJ2-3, the full variable domain is GAGVSQTPSNKVTEKGKYVELRCDPISGHTALYWYRQSLGQGPEFLIYFQGTGAADDSGLPNDRFFAVRPEGSVSTLKIQRTERGDSAVYLCASSPPTETDTQYFGPGTRLTVL.

The rearrangement uses TRBV5-1 and TRBJ1-2; 10 bases fit TRBD1. The length of the CDR3 is 14 residues. The V and J ends lost 4 bases and 8 bases, in that order; junction bases with no gene match: 8. Germline CDR1 SGHRS, CDR2 YFSETQ. As DNA, the CDR3 is TGCGCCAGCAGCGAGACAGGGGGCCAACAGGGCTACACCTTC. It yields the protein CASSETGGQQGYTF.

The chain combines TRBV30 with TRBJ2-3, with D hard to call. The ends were cut back, 0 bases at V and 4 bases at J, with 8 bases in the middle. The CDR3 consists of 13 residues. Germline V gene sequence: CDR1 GTSNPN, CDR2 SVGIG (reference sequence). The CDR3 DNA reads TGTGCCTGGAGTGTAGTTAGTGCAGATACGCAGTATTTT. Translation gives CAWSVVSADTQYF.

V and J are TRBV7-6 and TRBJ1-1; TRBD1 agrees at 9 bases. The CDR3 covers 17 residues. V shed 5 bases, J shed 4 bases, and the junction held 14 bases outside the gene matches. The germline V gene encodes CDR1 SGHVS and CDR2 FNYEAQ. This CDR3 reads CASSQVPGQGSGTEAFF. DNA for the CDR3: TGTGCCAGCAGCCAAGTCCCGGGACAGGGCTCGGGCACTGAAGCTTTCTTT.

This chain links TRBV7-8 with TRBJ1-1, with 7 bases lining up with TRBD1. CDR3 length equals 14 residues. The germline CDR1 and CDR2 sequences are SGHVS and FQNEAQ. V trimming: 3 bases; J trimming: 3 bases; junction bases outside the gene matches: 4. The CDR3 region is CASSFQQGYTEAFF. The CDR3 DNA is TGTGCCAGCAGCTTTCAACAGGGGTACACTGAAGCTTTCTTT.

In this sample, this clone turned up once. V gene TRBV25-1 combines with J gene TRBJ2-1; D is perhaps TRBD1 (6 bases). Germline CDR1 is MGHDK and CDR2 is SYGVNS. The CDR3 totals 15 residues. V shed 5 bases and J shed 4 bases, with 15 bases lying between them. The CDR3 here is CASSLGRGLYNEQFF. In DNA form, the CDR3 reads TGTGCCAGCAGTTTAGGCAGGGGATTATACAATGAGCAGTTCTTC.

This clone was seen only once. The chain joins TRBV28 to TRBJ2-2; 10 bases align to TRBD2. Per germline, CDR1 MDHEN and CDR2 SYDVKM. The length of the CDR3 is 17 residues. Unmatched junction bases numbered 11, after V lost 3 bases and J lost 7 bases. The CDR3 protein is CASSFYSAGGLVGELFF. In DNA form, the CDR3 reads TGTGCCAGCAGTTTCTACTCAGCGGGAGGGCTGGTCGGGGAGCTGTTTTTT. Full variable domain (outside the CDR3, taken from reference TRBV28 and TRBJ2-2): DVKVTQSSRYLVKRTGEKVFLECVQDMDHENMFWYRQDPGLGLRLIYFSYDVKMKEKGDIPEGYSVSREKKERFSLILESASTNQTSMYLCASSFYSAGGLVGELFFGEGSRLTVL.

This clone has a handful of counts. CDR3 nucleotides: TGCGCCAGCAGCTCTTACGGGAGCACAGATACGCAGTATTTT. It encodes CASSSYGSTDTQYF. V usage is TRBV5-1 and J usage is TRBJ2-3; no definite D call. Trimming took off 3 bases at V and 0 bases at J, with 8 bases between the two ends. The CDR3 has 14 residues. In germline, CDR1 is SGHRS, CDR2 YFSETQ. Together with reference TRBV5-1 and TRBJ2-3, the CDR3 gives the full variable domain: KAGVTQTPRYLIKTRGQQVTLSCSPISGHRSVSWYQQTPGQGLQFLFEYFSETQRNKGNFPGRFSGRQFSNSRSEMNVSTLELGDSALYLCASSSYGSTDTQYFGPGTRLTVL.

In its sample, this clone was seen a few times. J is TRBJ2-2 and V is TRBV4-1; weak D call: TRBD1 (9 bases). This CDR3 has 16 amino acids. Germline V gene sequence: CDR1 MGHRA, CDR2 YSYEKL. V was trimmed by 7 bases and J by 3 bases, leaving 18 bases between them. The CDR3 region is CASNPGGTGYTGELFF. DNA of the CDR3: TGCGCCAGCAACCCGGGGGGGACAGGGTACACCGGGGAGCTGTTTTTT.

The rearrangement joins TRBV27 to TRBJ2-7; 9 nucleotides match TRBD2. V lost 7 bases, J lost 5 bases, and 12 bases stayed unmatched. The CDR3 loop spans 15 amino acids. Germline values: CDR1 MNHEY, CDR2 SMNVEV (reference sequence). CDR3 protein: CASKRGSGSGHEQYF. CDR3 sequence (DNA): TGTGCCAGCAAACGGGGTAGCGGGAGCGGACACGAGCAGTACTTC.

The chain combines TRBV30 with TRBJ2-7; the match to TRBD2 covers 7 bases. This CDR3 has 17 amino acids. Per the germline V gene, CDR1 is GTSNPN and CDR2 is SVGIG (reference sequence). V trimming: 0 bases; J trimming: 0 bases; junction bases outside the gene matches: 11. Here the CDR3 reads CAWSVPLRGRFSYEQYF. The CDR3, as DNA: TGTGCCTGGAGTGTACCCCTCCGCGGGAGATTCTCCTACGAGCAGTACTTC.

The chain employs TRBV27 and TRBJ2-3; perhaps TRBD2 as D (5 bases). Trimming removed 7 bases from V and 2 bases from J, with 10 bases in between. The V gene's germline CDR1 is MNHEY and CDR2 SMNVEV (reference sequence). This CDR3 region has 13 residues. The CDR3 DNA reads TGTGCCAGCACCCTAGCCCCCACAGATACGCAGTATTTT. Its translation is CASTLAPTDTQYF.

This clone was found a few times. The chain employs TRBV19 and TRBJ2-3, with D perhaps matching TRBD2 (6 bases). The V end was cut by 2 bases, the J end by 5 bases, with 11 bases between. The germline CDR1 and CDR2 sequences are LNHDA and SQIVND (reference sequence). The CDR3 covers 14 residues. The CDR3 DNA reads TGTGCCAGTAGTATAACGGGGGACGGAGATACGCAGTATTTT. Encoded protein: CASSITGDGDTQYF.

Here the CDR3 DNA reads TGTGCCAGCAGCCCAGGGACAGGGGGTTACGAGCAGTACTTC. It codes for CASSPGTGGYEQYF. This chain links TRBV7-7 with TRBJ2-7; 11 bases agree with TRBD1. V dropped 5 bases and J dropped 4; count of bases not matched to a gene: 4. CDR1 and CDR2 from the germline V gene are SSHAT and FNYEAQ (reference sequence). The CDR3 has 14 amino acids. Based on the CDR3 plus reference TRBV7-7 and TRBJ2-7, the full variable domain is GAGVSQSPRYKVTKRGQDVTLRCDPISSHATLYWYQQALGQGPEFLTYFNYEAQPDKSGLPSDRFSAERPEGSISTLTIQRTEQRDSAMYRCASSPGTGGYEQYFGPGTRLTVT.

A few counts support this clone. This chain joins TRBV10-3 and TRBJ2-2, with 14 bases matching TRBD2. Germline trimming cut 8 bases from V and 5 bases from J; bases unmatched to any gene: 7. CDR3 length: 16 residues. Germline CDR1 is ENHRY and CDR2 is SYGVKD. The CDR3 nucleotides are TGTGCCATCTACGGGACTAGCGGGAGTGATACCGGGGAGCTGTTTTTT. Translating gives CAIYGTSGSDTGELFF.

V gene TRBV7-8 combines with J gene TRBJ2-1, with 11 bases lining up with TRBD2. After removal of 4 bases from V and 0 bases from J, the junction contained 14 bases not matched to a gene. Germline V gene lookup returns CDR1 SGHVS and CDR2 FQNEAQ. This CDR3 contains 20 residues. The CDR3 DNA is TGTGCCAGCAGCTCATTACTAGCGGGAGATTCTAGGGGCTCCTACAATGAGCAGTTCTTC. Translation gives CASSSLLAGDSRGSYNEQFF.

The CDR3 loop reads CATSRGLDYNEQFF. CDR3 bases: TGTGCCACCAGCAGAGGACTGGACTACAATGAGCAGTTCTTC. The chain uses TRBV15 and TRBJ2-1; D is ambiguous. Germline-derived CDR1 and CDR2 are LNHNV and YYDKDF (reference sequence). There are 14 residues in the CDR3. Trimming left V 1 base short and J 3 bases short, with 7 bases between.

This chain uses TRBV4-1 with TRBJ1-1, with 8 bases that match TRBD1. The CDR3 is made up of 14 amino acids. With 5 bases clipped from V and 1 base from J, the junction kept 3 bases outside the gene matches. Germline CDR1 MGHRA, CDR2 YSYEKL. Here the CDR3 reads CASSFDRGNTEAFF. Here the CDR3 DNA reads TGCGCCAGCAGCTTCGACAGGGGGAACACTGAAGCTTTCTTT.

V and J are TRBV27 and TRBJ2-3; D perhaps matches TRBD1 (6 bases). The length of the CDR3 is 14 residues. Trimming removed 6 bases from V and 2 bases from J, with 12 bases in between. Germline V CDR1 and CDR2: MNHEY, SMNVEV (reference sequence). CDR3 DNA sequence: TGTGCCAGCAGCCCGGACAGAAACACAGATACGCAGTATTTT. It codes for CASSPDRNTDTQYF.

This chain connects TRBV7-9 to TRBJ2-3, with D possibly TRBD2 on 5 matching bases. V lost 5 bases, J lost 7 bases, and 13 bases lay in between. The CDR3 consists of 13 residues. Germline values: CDR1 SEHNR, CDR2 FQNEAQ (reference sequence). In DNA form, the CDR3 reads TGTGCCAGCAGCATCACTAGTGAAAATACGCAGTATTTT. Its translation is CASSITSENTQYF.

This clone was counted once. The chain combines TRBV7-8 with TRBJ1-2, with 11 bases lining up with TRBD1. The J segment lost 4 bases and the V segment lost 1 base, leaving 2 bases of the junction unmatched. There are 15 residues in the CDR3. Germline CDR1 and CDR2: SGHVS and FQNEAQ. The CDR3 DNA follows: TGTGCCAGCAGCTTAGGGACAGGGGGCGGCTATGGCTACACCTTC. Residues: CASSLGTGGGYGYTF.

The chain joins TRBV4-1 to TRBJ1-1; D possibly corresponds to TRBD1 (5 bases). The V gene lost 4 bases and the J gene lost 0 bases, with 12 bases spanning the gap. This CDR3 is 15 amino acids long. CDR1 is MGHRA and CDR2 is YSYEKL in the germline V gene. This CDR3 reads CASSRGHLMNTEAFF. In DNA, the CDR3 is TGCGCCAGCAGCCGCGGACATTTGATGAACACTGAAGCTTTCTTT.